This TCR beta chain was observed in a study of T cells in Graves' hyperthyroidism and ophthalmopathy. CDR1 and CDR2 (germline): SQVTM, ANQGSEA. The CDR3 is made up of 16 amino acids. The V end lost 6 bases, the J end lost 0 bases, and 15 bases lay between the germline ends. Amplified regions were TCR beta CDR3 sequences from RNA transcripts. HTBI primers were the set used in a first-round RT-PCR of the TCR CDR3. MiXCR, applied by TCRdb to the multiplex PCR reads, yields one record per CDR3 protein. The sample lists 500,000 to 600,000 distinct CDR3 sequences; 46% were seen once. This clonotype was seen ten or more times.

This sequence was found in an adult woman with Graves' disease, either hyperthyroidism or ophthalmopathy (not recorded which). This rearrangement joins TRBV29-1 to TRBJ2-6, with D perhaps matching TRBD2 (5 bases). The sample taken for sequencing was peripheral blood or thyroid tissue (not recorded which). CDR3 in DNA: TGCAGCGTGCCCCTAGGTGGGAGCTCTGGGGCCAACGTCCTGACTTTC. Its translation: CSVPLGGSSGANVLTF.